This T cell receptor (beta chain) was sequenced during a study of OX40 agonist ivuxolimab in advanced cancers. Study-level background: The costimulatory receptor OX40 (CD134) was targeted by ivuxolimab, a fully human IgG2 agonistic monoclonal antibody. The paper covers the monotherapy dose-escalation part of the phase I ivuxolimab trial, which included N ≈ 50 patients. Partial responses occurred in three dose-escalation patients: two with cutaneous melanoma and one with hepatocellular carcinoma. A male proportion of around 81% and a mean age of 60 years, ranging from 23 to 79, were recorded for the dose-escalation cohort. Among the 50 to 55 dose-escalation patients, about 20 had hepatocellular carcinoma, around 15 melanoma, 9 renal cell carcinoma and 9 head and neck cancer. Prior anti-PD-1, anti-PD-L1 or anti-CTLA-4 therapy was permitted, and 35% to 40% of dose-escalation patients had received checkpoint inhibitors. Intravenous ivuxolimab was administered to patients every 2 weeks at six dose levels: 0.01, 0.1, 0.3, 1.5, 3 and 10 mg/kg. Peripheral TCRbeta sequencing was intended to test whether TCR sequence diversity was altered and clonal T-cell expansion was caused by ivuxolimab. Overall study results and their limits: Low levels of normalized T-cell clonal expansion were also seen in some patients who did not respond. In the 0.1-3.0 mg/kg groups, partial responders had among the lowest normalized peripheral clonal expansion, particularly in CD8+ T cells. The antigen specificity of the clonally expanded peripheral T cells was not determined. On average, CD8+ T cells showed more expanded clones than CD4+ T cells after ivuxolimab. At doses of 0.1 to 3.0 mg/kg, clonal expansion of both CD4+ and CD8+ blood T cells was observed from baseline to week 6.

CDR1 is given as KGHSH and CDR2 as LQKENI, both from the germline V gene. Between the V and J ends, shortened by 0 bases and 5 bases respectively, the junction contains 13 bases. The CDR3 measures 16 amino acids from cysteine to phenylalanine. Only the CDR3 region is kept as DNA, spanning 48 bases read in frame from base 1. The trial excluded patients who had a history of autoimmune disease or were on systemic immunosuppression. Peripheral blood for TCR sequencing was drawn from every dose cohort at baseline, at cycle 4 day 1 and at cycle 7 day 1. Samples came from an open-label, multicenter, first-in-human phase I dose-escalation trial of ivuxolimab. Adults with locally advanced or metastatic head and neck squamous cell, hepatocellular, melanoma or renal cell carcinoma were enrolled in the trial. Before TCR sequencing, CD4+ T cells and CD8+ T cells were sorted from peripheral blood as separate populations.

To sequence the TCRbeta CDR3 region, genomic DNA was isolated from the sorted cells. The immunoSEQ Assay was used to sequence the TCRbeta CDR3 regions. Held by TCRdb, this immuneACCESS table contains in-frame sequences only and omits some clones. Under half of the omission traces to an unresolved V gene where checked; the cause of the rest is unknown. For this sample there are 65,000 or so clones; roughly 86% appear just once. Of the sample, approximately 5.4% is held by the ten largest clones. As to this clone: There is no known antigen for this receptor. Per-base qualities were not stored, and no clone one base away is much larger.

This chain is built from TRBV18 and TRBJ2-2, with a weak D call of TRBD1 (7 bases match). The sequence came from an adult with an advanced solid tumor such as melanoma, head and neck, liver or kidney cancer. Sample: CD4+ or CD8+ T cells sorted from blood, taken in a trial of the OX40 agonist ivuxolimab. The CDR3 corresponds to CASSPPEGARTGELFF. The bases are TGTGCCAGCTCACCACCGGAGGGGGCGCGAACCGGGGAGCTGTTTTTT.